One sample yielded the 23 T cell receptor beta chains listed below, sequenced in a study of cytomegalovirus exposure and HLA in healthy donors. PCR primers comprised 60 Vbeta and 13 Jbeta primers. The repertoire was sequenced with immunoSEQ multiplex PCR; TCRdb's copy has only in-frame clones and lacks some. The data show 90,000 to 130,000 clones, with over 60% seen just once and about 4.9% held by the top ten. Sequencing was performed on PBMCs. The receptor set was obtained from a man aged 25-45 years in good health and CMV-seropositive.

The chain carries TRBV19 and TRBJ2-7; 7 positions agree with TRBD2. The CDR3 length is 18 residues. From germline, CDR1 is LNHDA and CDR2 SQIVND (reference sequence). V was clipped by 5 bases and J by 3 bases; unmatched bases: 19. CDR3 amino acids: CASSLRLAPSGVFYEQYF. CDR3 DNA: TGTGCCAGTAGTCTCCGACTCGCCCCCAGCGGGGTATTCTACGAGCAGTACTTC.

The chain links TRBV5-8 to TRBJ1-2, with a tentative D call TRBD1 (5 bases). CDR1 SGHTS and CDR2 YDEGEE come from the germline V gene. The ends were cut back, 0 bases at V and 6 bases at J, with 12 bases in the middle. This CDR3 spans 14 amino acids. Here the CDR3 DNA reads TGTGCCAGCAGCTTGGGAGGAGGGGCAGATGGCTACACCTTC. Protein: CASSLGGGADGYTF.

The chain employs TRBV10-3 and TRBJ2-1; weak D call: TRBD1 (6 bases). This CDR3 comprises 15 residues. Per germline, CDR1 ENHRY and CDR2 SYGVKD. Between the trimmed V and J ends, which lost 2 bases and 12 bases, there was a span of 20 bases. In DNA form, the CDR3 reads TGTGCCATCAGTGAGGGGGGCGCCGGTGGTATCGGGCAGTTCTTC. Its protein product is CAISEGGAGGIGQFF.

The rearrangement joins TRBV5-4 to TRBJ2-5; the match to TRBD1 covers 10 bases. This CDR3 is 18 amino acids long. J lost 4 bases, V lost 3 bases, and 15 bases had no gene match. Germline assignment: CDR1 SGHNT and CDR2 YYREEE (reference sequence). In nucleotides, the CDR3 is TGTGCCAGCAGCTCCACCCCGGGACAGGGGCCCCAGGGAGAGACCCAGTACTTC. Its translation: CASSSTPGQGPQGETQYF.

This clone was seen only once. The chain combines TRBV9 with TRBJ1-2, with D hard to call. Trimming left V 4 bases short and J 4 bases short, with 20 bases between. Germline loops: CDR1 SGDLS, CDR2 YYNGEE. The CDR3 has 16 amino acids. The chain's CDR3 is CASSNPHRGEGYGYTF. The CDR3 nucleotides are TGTGCCAGCAGCAACCCCCACCGTGGGGAGGGCTATGGCTACACCTTC.

This clone turned up a few times. V is TRBV11-2 and J is TRBJ1-2; no reliable D call. Deletions cut 7 bases from V and 4 bases from J, with 22 bases between. Germline-derived CDR1 and CDR2 are SGHAT and FQNNGV. The CDR3 is 16 residues long. CDR3 DNA: TGTGCCAGCACCAAGTGGGGTTGGGGAGTGAGCTATGGCTACACCTTC. It codes for CASTKWGWGVSYGYTF.

This sequence joins TRBV6-1 and TRBJ2-3; TRBD2 is a possible D gene (5 bases). Germline V CDR1 and CDR2: MNHNS, SASEGT. This CDR3 is 12 amino acids long. With 2 bases removed from V and 6 bases from J, the gap between germline ends came to 6 bases. CDR3 sequence reads: CASSETRDTQYF. The CDR3 bases are TGTGCCAGCAGTGAAACTAGGGATACGCAGTATTTT.

With regard to this clone: In the same sample, other DNA sequences code for this CDR3. The chain employs TRBV18 and TRBJ1-1; 7 nucleotides match TRBD1. V trimming: 3 bases; J trimming: 3 bases; junction bases outside the gene matches: 4. Germline V gene data show CDR1 as KGHSH and CDR2 as LQKENI. The CDR3 is made up of 14 amino acids. CDR3 region: CASSPATGYTEAFF. The CDR3 coding sequence is TGTGCCAGCTCACCCGCGACAGGGTACACTGAAGCTTTCTTT.

This chain links TRBV4-3 with TRBJ2-5; D remains unclear. Trimming stripped 1 base from V and 4 bases from J, with 7 bases between. The CDR3 length is 13 residues. Germline CDR1 reads LGHNA; CDR2 reads YSLEER. CDR3 sequence: CASSQAPGETQYF. The CDR3 DNA follows: TGCGCCAGCAGCCAAGCCCCCGGAGAGACCCAGTACTTC.

The J gene is TRBJ2-5, the V gene TRBV4-1; tentatively, D is TRBD1 (5 bases). Judging by the DNA end, TRBJ2-7 fits better; the J call may be wrong. Germline V gene lookup returns CDR1 MGHRA and CDR2 YSYEKL. This CDR3 is built from 15 residues. The chain's CDR3 is CASAPSGASSYEQYF. The CDR3 nucleotides are TGCGCCAGCGCTCCATCTGGGGCCAGTTCCTACGAGCAGTACTTC.

This clone was counted a few times. J is TRBJ1-1 and V is TRBV4-1, with TRBD1 identical over 9 bases. This CDR3 is built from 13 residues. V shed 5 bases, J shed 6 bases, and the junction held 4 bases outside the gene matches. The germline CDR1 and CDR2 sequences are MGHRA and YSYEKL. The CDR3 sequence is CASSFTGGAEAFF. The CDR3 nucleotides read TGCGCCAGCAGCTTTACAGGGGGCGCTGAAGCTTTCTTT.

This rearrangement joins TRBV4-1 to TRBJ2-5; 9 bases fit TRBD2. Per the germline V gene, CDR1 is MGHRA and CDR2 is YSYEKL. The CDR3 extends over 18 amino acids. V was pared by 0 bases and J by 5 bases, with 13 bases of the junction left unmatched. The CDR3 reads CASSQDFSGGPLGETQYF. The CDR3 nucleotides read TGCGCCAGCAGCCAAGATTTCAGCGGGGGGCCCCTTGGGGAGACCCAGTACTTC.

V usage is TRBV5-1 and J usage is TRBJ2-5; 13 positions match TRBD2. Germline CDR1 and CDR2: SGHRS and YFSETQ. The CDR3 sequence is 16 residues long. Germline trimming cut 0 bases from V and 2 bases from J; bases unmatched to any gene: 1. The DNA for the CDR3 is TGCGCCAGCAGCTTGGGGACTAGCGGGGGACAAGAGACCCAGTACTTC. Translation gives CASSLGTSGGQETQYF.

This chain connects TRBV15 to TRBJ1-2; the D gene is possibly TRBD1 (5 bases). V was clipped by 2 bases and J by 2 bases, with 9 bases between them. CDR3 length equals 14 residues. The germline V gene encodes CDR1 LNHNV and CDR2 YYDKDF (reference sequence). CDR3: CATSRRTPNYGYTF. The CDR3 nucleotides read TGTGCCACCAGCAGAAGGACACCAAACTATGGCTACACCTTC.

This clone was detected a few times. The genes are TRBV7-3 and TRBJ2-2; D possibly corresponds to TRBD2 (7 bases). The CDR3 runs to 14 residues. Germline-derived CDR1 and CDR2 are SGHTA and FQGTGA. V lost 1 base to trimming and J lost 6 bases, with 9 bases between them. This CDR3 reads CASSLMGGPGELFF. CDR3 in DNA: TGTGCCAGCAGCTTAATGGGGGGGCCCGGGGAGCTGTTTTTT.

The chain joins TRBV13 to TRBJ1-5; TRBD1 aligns across 8 bases. Germline loops: CDR1 PRHDT, CDR2 FYEKMQ (reference sequence). V lost 0 bases and J lost 5; bases outside the gene matches: 0. The CDR3 totals 14 residues. DNA for the CDR3: TGTGCCAGCAGCTTAGGGACAGGGGATCAGCCCCAGCATTTT. Amino acid sequence: CASSLGTGDQPQHF.

The rearrangement joins TRBV5-1 to TRBJ2-2, with 7 bases fitting TRBD1. V shed 4 bases, J shed 3 bases, and the junction held 9 bases outside the gene matches. Germline V lookup: CDR1 SGHRS, CDR2 YFSETQ. The CDR3 is 16 residues long. The CDR3 protein is CASSLEGARDTGELFF. Written as DNA, the CDR3 is TGCGCCAGCAGCCTTGAGGGGGCGCGGGACACCGGGGAGCTGTTTTTT.

This clone showed up just a few times. J is TRBJ1-4 and V is TRBV28; TRBD1 aligns across 7 bases. The CDR3 is 13 amino acids. V lost 10 bases and J lost 6; bases outside the gene matches: 8. Germline CDR1 reads MDHEN; CDR2 reads SYDVKM. CDR3 protein: CAIQGQSDEKLFF. CDR3 DNA: TGTGCCATCCAGGGACAGTCAGATGAAAAACTGTTTTTT. The whole variable domain, remainder taken from reference TRBV28 and TRBJ1-4, is DVKVTQSSRYLVKRTGEKVFLECVQDMDHENMFWYRQDPGLGLRLIYFSYDVKMKEKGDIPEGYSVSREKKERFSLILESASTNQTSMYLCAIQGQSDEKLFFGSGTQLSVL.

This clone was observed a handful of times. The chain employs TRBV4-3 and TRBJ1-1; 12 positions match TRBD1. This CDR3 has 16 residues. V was clipped by 1 base and J by 7 bases; unmatched bases: 7. Germline CDR1 LGHNA, CDR2 YSLEER. CDR3 protein: CASSQGPGTGGGEAFF. CDR3 nucleotide sequence: TGCGCCAGCAGCCAAGGCCCCGGGACAGGGGGCGGTGAAGCTTTCTTT.

The chain combines TRBV7-9 with TRBJ1-6, with 10 bases that match TRBD1. This CDR3 is built from 15 residues. Germline CDR1 SEHNR, CDR2 FQNEAQ (reference sequence). The J segment lost 14 bases and the V segment lost 2 bases, leaving 9 bases of the junction unmatched. CDR3: CASSLWDRGLGALHF. CDR3 sequence (DNA): TGTGCCAGCAGCTTATGGGACAGGGGACTTGGGGCCCTCCACTTT.

This clone was counted many times. The chain is built from TRBV7-9 and TRBJ1-1; D is unclear. The CDR3 sequence is 14 residues long. The V gene lost 5 bases and the J gene lost 1 base, with 11 bases spanning the gap. Germline CDR1 SEHNR, CDR2 FQNEAQ (reference sequence). This CDR3 is CASSMQTGNTEAFF. CDR3 in DNA: TGTGCCAGCAGCATGCAAACGGGGAACACTGAAGCTTTCTTT.

J is TRBJ2-5 and V is TRBV6-6, with D possibly TRBD2 on 7 matching bases. Trimming left V 6 bases short and J 3 bases short, with 11 bases between. The germline V gene has CDR1 MNHNY and CDR2 SVGAGI (reference sequence). There are 13 residues in the CDR3. The CDR3 region has the DNA TGTGCCAGCAGCCCGGGGGGCGAAGAGACCCAGTACTTC. The encoded protein is CASSPGGEETQYF.

The genes are TRBV6-4 and TRBJ2-2; no reliable D call. Trimming took 8 bases from V and 2 from J, leaving 12 bases between them. Germline V gene data show CDR1 as MRHNA and CDR2 as SNTAGT. The CDR3 spans 14 residues. CDR3 sequence: CASRWRGNTGELFF. In DNA, the CDR3 is TGTGCCAGCCGTTGGAGAGGCAACACCGGGGAGCTGTTTTTT.